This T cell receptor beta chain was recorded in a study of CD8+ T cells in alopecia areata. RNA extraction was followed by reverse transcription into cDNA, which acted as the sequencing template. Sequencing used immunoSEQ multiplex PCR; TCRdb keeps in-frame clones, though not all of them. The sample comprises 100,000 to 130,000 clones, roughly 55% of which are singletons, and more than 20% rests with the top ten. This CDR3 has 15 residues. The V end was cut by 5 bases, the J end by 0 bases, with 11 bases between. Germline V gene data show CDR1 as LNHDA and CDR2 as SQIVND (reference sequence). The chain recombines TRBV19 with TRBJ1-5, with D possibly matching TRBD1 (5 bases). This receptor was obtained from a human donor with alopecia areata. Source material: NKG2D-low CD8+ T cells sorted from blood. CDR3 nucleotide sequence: TGTGCCAGTAGTGCCCCGGGGGATAGCAATCAGCCCCAGCATTTT. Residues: CASSAPGDSNQPQHF.